The 24 T cell receptor beta chains reported below all come from one sample, sequenced in a study of CD8 T cells in Susac syndrome. Random hexamers were used to reverse transcribe the RNA input (about 0.5 to 1 ug). Each CDR3 protein gets one entry after TCRdb re-called the immunoSEQ multiplex PCR reads with MiXCR. The table shows 75,000 to 95,000 distinct CDR3 sequences, with approximately 96% occurring only once. The sample comprised CD8+ T cells from PBMCs. The receptor set was obtained from a human donor with Susac syndrome.

The V and J genes are TRBV27 and TRBJ2-2, with no clear D. Between the trimmed V and J ends, which lost 3 bases and 1 base, there was a span of 15 bases. CDR1 MNHEY and CDR2 SMNVEV come from the germline V gene (reference sequence). The CDR3 totals 17 residues. The CDR3 region is CASSLRQSFVNTGELFF. CDR3 sequence (DNA): TGTGCCAGCAGTTTGAGGCAGTCGTTCGTGAACACCGGGGAGCTGTTTTTT.

This chain links TRBV5-6 with TRBJ1-2; no firm D call. The CDR3 spans 12 residues. The germline gives CDR1 SGHDT, CDR2 YYEEEE. The V and J ends lost 6 bases and 3 bases respectively, with 9 bases between them. The CDR3 DNA is TGTGCCAGCACCTTTTCAGACTATGGCTACACCTTC. It yields the protein CASTFSDYGYTF.

This chain joins TRBV12-3 or TRBV12-4 and TRBJ1-4; no firm D call. The V end was cut by 6 bases, the J end by 8 bases, with 13 bases between. The CDR3 has 13 amino acids. CDR3 DNA sequence: TGTGCCAGCAGCTCTATACGCGGGGAAAAACTGTTTTTT. Amino acids: CASSSIRGEKLFF.

The gene calls are TRBV29-1 and TRBJ1-1; unclear D gene. V gave up 7 bases and J gave up 3 bases, with 18 bases separating them. This CDR3 contains 14 residues. In germline, CDR1 is SQVTM, CDR2 ANQGSEA. The CDR3 region is CSAADTSRDTEAFF. Written as DNA, the CDR3 is TGCAGCGCCGCAGACACCTCCCGGGACACTGAAGCTTTCTTT. The full variable domain, completed using reference TRBV29-1 and TRBJ1-1, is SAVISQKPSRDICQRGTSLTIQCQVDSQVTMMFWYRQQPGQSLTLIATANQGSEATYESGFVIDKFPISRPNLTFSTLTVSNMSPEDSSIYLCSAADTSRDTEAFFGQGTRLTVV.

J is TRBJ2-1 and V is TRBV24-1; D is undetermined. CDR3 length: 15 amino acids. Germline loops: CDR1 KGHDR, CDR2 SFDVKD. The ends were cut back, 4 bases at V and 0 bases at J, with 9 bases in the middle. The CDR3 loop reads CATSERRSSYNEQFF. The CDR3 DNA sequence: TGTGCCACCAGTGAGAGGCGCAGCTCCTACAATGAGCAGTTCTTC.

This clonotype was seen only once. This rearrangement joins TRBV6-5 to TRBJ1-1, with D unclear. The V end was cut by 7 bases, the J end by 0 bases, with 9 bases between. The CDR3 consists of 13 residues. The germline V gene encodes CDR1 MNHEY and CDR2 SVGAGI. CDR3 sequence: CASTLGVNTEAFF. CDR3 DNA sequence: TGTGCCAGCACCTTGGGAGTGAACACTGAAGCTTTCTTT.

The V gene is TRBV24-1, the J gene TRBJ1-2, with 10 bases lining up with TRBD1. Germline loops: CDR1 KGHDR, CDR2 SFDVKD. The CDR3 runs 13 residues. Losses at the gene ends were 7 bases for V and 4 bases for J; bases not matched to a gene: 2. CDR3 amino acids: CATSRDRGYGYTF. CDR3 sequence (DNA): TGTGCCACCAGCCGGGACAGGGGCTATGGCTACACCTTC.

CDR3: CSAGSAEETGNIQYF. In DNA, the CDR3 is TGCAGTGCTGGATCCGCTGAGGAAACGGGGAACATTCAGTACTTC. The chain uses TRBV20-1 and TRBJ2-4; D is possibly TRBD2 (5 bases). This CDR3 contains 15 residues. Germline CDR1 is DFQATT and CDR2 is SNEGSKA (reference sequence). Trimming left V 5 bases short and J 7 bases short, with 21 bases between.

The rearrangement joins TRBV6-2 or TRBV6-3 to TRBJ2-3, with D maybe TRBD2 (6 bases). Germline V gives CDR1 MNHEY, CDR2 SVGEGT. Trimming left V 5 bases short and J 4 bases short, with 13 bases between. The length of the CDR3 is 14 residues. DNA for the CDR3: TGTGCCAGCAGTCTATCAACGGGAGCAGATACGCAGTATTTT. Its protein is CASSLSTGADTQYF.

This chain joins TRBV5-4 and TRBJ2-2, with 7 bases identical to TRBD2. With V trimmed by 9 bases and J by 7 bases, 6 bases remained unmatched. The CDR3 has 12 residues. In germline, CDR1 is SGHNT, CDR2 YYREEE (reference sequence). CDR3 region: CATARGIGELFF. The CDR3 DNA sequence: TGTGCCACCGCGCGGGGGATCGGGGAGCTGTTTTTT.

The chain is built from TRBV15 and TRBJ2-1, with D perhaps given as TRBD1 or TRBD2 (5 bases each). V lost 1 base, J lost 6 bases, and 19 bases lay in between. The CDR3 runs 17 residues. Germline V gives CDR1 LNHNV, CDR2 YYDKDF (reference sequence). The CDR3 reads CATSRGTYWDRSNEQFF. In DNA, the CDR3 is TGTGCCACCAGCAGAGGGACCTACTGGGACCGGAGCAATGAGCAGTTCTTC. Supplemented by reference TRBV15 and TRBJ2-1, the full variable domain reads DAMVIQNPRYQVTQFGKPVTLSCSQTLNHNVMYWYQQKSSQAPKLLFHYYDKDFNNEADTPDNFQSRRPNTSFCFLDIRSPGLGDTAMYLCATSRGTYWDRSNEQFFGPGTRLTVL.

J is TRBJ2-3 and V is TRBV19, with 7 nucleotides matching TRBD1. Germline V gene sequence: CDR1 LNHDA, CDR2 SQIVND (reference sequence). The CDR3 sequence is 15 residues long. V gave up 4 bases and J gave up 0 bases; unmatched junction bases: 4. For the CDR3, the DNA is TGTGCCAGTAGTACCGACAGGGCCAGCACAGATACGCAGTATTTT. Translation: CASSTDRASTDTQYF. The full variable domain, in which reference TRBV19 and TRBJ2-3 provide the parts outside the CDR3, is DGGITQSPKYLFRKEGQNVTLSCEQNLNHDAMYWYRQDPGQGLRLIYYSQIVNDFQKGDIAEGYSVSREKKESFPLTVTSAQKNPTAFYLCASSTDRASTDTQYFGPGTRLTVL.

This chain joins TRBV6-1 and TRBJ1-1; D remains unclear. The CDR3 runs to 13 residues. Germline CDR1 MNHNS, CDR2 SASEGT. V was cut by 5 bases and J by 3 bases, with 10 bases left in between. The CDR3 spells CASSRTDDTEAFF. Written as DNA, the CDR3 is TGTGCCAGCAGTAGAACAGATGACACTGAAGCTTTCTTT.

The chain links TRBV20-1 to TRBJ2-7, with 9 bases that match TRBD1. J gave up 5 bases and V 6 bases, and 11 bases lay outside the gene matches. The germline CDR1 and CDR2 sequences are DFQATT and SNEGSKA (reference sequence). This CDR3 is built from 14 residues. CDR3 DNA sequence: TGCAGTGCCACAGCCGGGACAGGGTCGGACGAGCAGTACTTC. This codes for CSATAGTGSDEQYF.

The chain has TRBV30 and TRBJ2-7; TRBD1 aligns across 7 bases. This CDR3 comprises 14 residues. CDR1 is GTSNPN and CDR2 is SVGIG in the germline V gene (reference sequence). V trimming: 1 base; J trimming: 3 bases; junction bases outside the gene matches: 6. CDR3 loop: CAWSASGQHYEQYF. In DNA form, the CDR3 reads TGTGCCTGGAGTGCGTCGGGACAGCACTACGAGCAGTACTTC.

The chain is built from TRBV6-6 and TRBJ1-5; D is unclear. V was clipped by 0 bases and J by 7 bases, with 4 bases between them. CDR3 length: 12 residues. Germline loops: CDR1 MNHNY, CDR2 SVGAGI (reference sequence). The CDR3 sequence: CASSYSGQPQHF. CDR3 coding DNA: TGTGCCAGCAGTTACTCGGGGCAGCCCCAGCATTTT.

The gene calls are TRBV3-1 and TRBJ1-5, with D uncertain. V lost 0 bases, J lost 6 bases, and 9 bases lay in between. There are 14 residues in the CDR3. CDR1 and CDR2 (germline): LGHDT, YNNKEL (reference sequence). The CDR3 region is CASSQDMSRQPQHF. Here the CDR3 DNA reads TGTGCCAGCAGCCAAGATATGAGCCGTCAGCCCCAGCATTTT.

The rearrangement joins TRBV7-2 to TRBJ2-7; D gene uncertain. V shed 5 bases and J shed 3 bases, with 8 bases lying between them. Germline loops: CDR1 SGHTA, CDR2 FQGNSA. The CDR3 is 12 residues long. CDR3 nucleotide sequence: TGTGCCAGCAGCCCAGGTAACTACGAGCAGTACTTC. Translating it yields CASSPGNYEQYF.

The rearrangement joins TRBV7-3 to TRBJ2-7; TRBD1 matches 8 bases. The V segment lost 4 bases and the J segment 5 bases; nucleotides outside the gene matches: 4. CDR3 length equals 13 residues. CDR1 is SGHTA, CDR2 FQGTGA, per germline. The CDR3 sequence: CASSSGQGDEQYF. CDR3 sequence (DNA): TGTGCCAGCAGCTCAGGACAGGGCGACGAGCAGTACTTC.

The V and J genes are TRBV24-1 and TRBJ2-1; D is undetermined. V lost 5 bases and J 10 bases, leaving 8 bases between the germline ends. The CDR3 is 11 amino acids. The germline CDR1 and CDR2 sequences are KGHDR and SFDVKD. The CDR3 reads CATSGEGEQFF. As DNA, the CDR3 is TGTGCCACCAGTGGAGAAGGGGAGCAGTTCTTC.

The CDR3: CASSTPRARSSYNEQFF. CDR3 DNA sequence: TGTGCCAGCAGCACCCCGAGGGCCAGAAGCTCCTACAATGAGCAGTTCTTC. V gene TRBV9 combines with J gene TRBJ2-1; D perhaps matches TRBD2 (5 bases). The CDR3 spans 17 residues. V lost 4 bases and J 0 bases, leaving 17 bases between the germline ends. Germline V gene data show CDR1 as SGDLS and CDR2 as YYNGEE.

J is TRBJ2-3 and V is TRBV27; possible D gene TRBD1, 6 bases. Looked up from germline, CDR1 is MNHEY and CDR2 is SMNVEV (reference sequence). The V end lost 0 bases, the J end lost 6 bases, and 19 bases lay between the germline ends. The CDR3 sequence is 17 residues long. The CDR3 region has the DNA TGTGCCAGCAGTTTATCTAGGGGGTCGGAGACGAGTGATACGCAGTATTTT. Translation gives CASSLSRGSETSDTQYF.

This chain connects TRBV30 to TRBJ1-1; D is ambiguous. The germline V gene encodes CDR1 GTSNPN and CDR2 SVGIG (reference sequence). The CDR3 extends over 14 amino acids. The V end lost 2 bases, the J end lost 10 bases, and 20 bases lay between the germline ends. The CDR3 coding sequence is TGTGCCTGGAGTCGGTCTTACGGATTATCGGGAGCTTTCTTT. It specifies CAWSRSYGLSGAFF.

The gene calls are TRBV3-1 and TRBJ2-1, with 10 bases that match TRBD2. Looked up from germline, CDR1 is LGHDT and CDR2 is YNNKEL (reference sequence). This CDR3 has 15 residues. V dropped 4 bases and J dropped 9; count of bases not matched to a gene: 9. The CDR3 DNA is TGTGCCAGCAGCCGGGGGACTAGCGAAGTCTCTGAGCAGTTCTTC. This encodes CASSRGTSEVSEQFF.